Sequencing of this T cell receptor beta chain was carried out in a study of cytomegalovirus exposure and HLA in healthy donors. Findings and limits, study-wide: Most sequenced TCRs were rare (though some public TCRs occurred in many donors). Being productive about 87% or about 30% of the time was typical of most TCR beta V segments in an earlier analysis. Later work associated roughly 17,000 TCR beta sequences with HLA alleles at 0.05 false discovery rate.

In regard to this clone: The antigen remains undetermined.

The CDR3 spans 15 residues. V shed 5 bases and J 6 bases; nucleotides not matched to a gene: 10. CDR1 is SGHTA and CDR2 is FQGNSA in the germline V gene. PCR amplification relied on 60 Vbeta primers (plus 13 Jbeta primers). Libraries were prepared by immunoSEQ multiplex PCR; TCRdb keeps only in-frame clonotypes and omits some of them. Here the sample spans 55,000 to 85,000 clones, roughly 68% being singletons. V usage is TRBV7-2 and J usage is TRBJ2-1; 7 bases map to TRBD2. The clonotype comes from a woman aged 45 to 65 in good health and CMV-seronegative. The sequencing input was PBMCs. CDR3 DNA sequence: TGTGCCAGCAGCCGAAGAGGGAGGGACGGCAATGAGCAGTTCTTC. It specifies CASSRRGRDGNEQFF.